The 22 T cell receptor beta chains in this list originate from one sample, sequenced in a study of blood T cells in healthy people across ages. Using a J-beta primer mix together with a sample-barcoded 5' primer, a second PCR was run for roughly 7 to 11 cycles. TCRdb called the 5' RACE reads again in MiXCR, with one record for every CDR3 protein. There are approximately 800,000 distinct CDR3 sequences in the sample; 35% to 50% occur only once, and 15% to 20% lies in the top ten. The sample comprised blood. Receptors were obtained from a man older than 75 in good health.

The chain joins TRBV9 to TRBJ1-4; D ambiguous. CDR3 length: 16 residues. V was trimmed by 0 bases and J by 7 bases, leaving 16 bases between them. CDR1 SGDLS and CDR2 YYNGEE come from the germline V gene. The CDR3 reads CASSVVGVNGGEKLFF. DNA for the CDR3: TGTGCCAGCAGCGTAGTCGGGGTCAATGGAGGTGAAAAACTGTTTTTT.

This clonotype was observed a few times. The V call is TRBV2, the J call TRBJ2-3; unclear D gene. The CDR3 length is 14 residues. V shed 2 bases and J shed 0 bases, with 6 bases lying between them. Looked up from germline, CDR1 is SNHLY and CDR2 is FYNNEI. Here the CDR3 reads CASSERISTDTQYF. The CDR3 nucleotides read TGTGCCAGCAGTGAACGGATAAGCACAGATACGCAGTATTTT.

The V call is TRBV20-1, the J call TRBJ2-3, with 7 bases aligning to TRBD1. V shed 5 bases and J 2 bases; nucleotides not matched to a gene: 10. CDR3 length: 15 residues. From germline, CDR1 is DFQATT and CDR2 SNEGSKA (reference sequence). CDR3 in DNA: TGCAGTGCTCCCGAGGGACAGTCATCCACAGATACGCAGTATTTT. It codes for CSAPEGQSSTDTQYF.

The rearrangement uses TRBV7-2 and TRBJ1-2, with a tentative D call TRBD1 (5 bases). V was clipped by 4 bases and J by 6 bases, with 12 bases between them. The CDR3 is made up of 13 amino acids. Germline-derived CDR1 and CDR2 are SGHTA and FQGNSA. In nucleotides, the CDR3 is TGTGCCAGCAGCTGGGGGAGTTCGAATGGCTACACCTTC. It translates to CASSWGSSNGYTF.

This chain connects TRBV20-1 to TRBJ2-5; unclear D gene. This CDR3 region has 12 residues. CDR1 is DFQATT, CDR2 SNEGSKA, per germline (reference sequence). Trimming removed 6 bases at V and 2 bases at J, with 10 bases between. CDR3 sequence reads: CSADGVQETQYF. In nucleotides, the CDR3 is TGCAGTGCGGACGGAGTTCAAGAGACCCAGTACTTC.

This CDR3 is CASSLDPTASIYNEQFF. In DNA form, the CDR3 reads TGTGCCAGCAGCTTAGATCCGACGGCTAGCATTTACAATGAGCAGTTCTTC. The gene calls are TRBV11-3 and TRBJ2-1; D is perhaps TRBD2 (5 bases). The germline V gene encodes CDR1 SGHNT and CDR2 YENEEA. Trimming removed 0 bases from V and 4 bases from J, with 16 bases in between. This CDR3 has 17 residues.

This chain uses TRBV7-2 with TRBJ2-1; D is undetermined. The CDR3 has 15 residues. Trimming left V 5 bases short and J 8 bases short, with 19 bases between. Looked up from germline, CDR1 is SGHTA and CDR2 is FQGNSA. CDR3 sequence reads: CASSRARTGPDEQFF. The DNA of the CDR3 is TGTGCCAGCAGCCGCGCCAGGACGGGCCCGGATGAGCAGTTCTTC.

The chain combines TRBV6-6 with TRBJ1-2; D remains unclear. Germline V lookup: CDR1 MNHNY, CDR2 SVGAGI (reference sequence). This CDR3 region has 15 residues. V was shortened by 7 bases and J by 4 bases, with 19 bases between the two germline ends. The DNA of the CDR3 is TGTGCCAGCACGTGGTCCCAGAACCCTGGCTATGGCTACACCTTC. It specifies CASTWSQNPGYGYTF.

This clonotype showed up many times. The gene calls are TRBV3-1 and TRBJ2-3; D gene ambiguous. The CDR3 loop spans 13 amino acids. Germline-derived CDR1 and CDR2 are LGHDT and YNNKEL (reference sequence). Trimming pared 0 bases from V and 6 bases from J, leaving 7 bases between. The CDR3 sequence is CASSQDPRDTQYF. The CDR3 region has the DNA TGTGCCAGCAGCCAAGACCCCCGGGATACGCAGTATTTT.

This clonotype has just a few counts. The chain links TRBV6-2 or TRBV6-3 to TRBJ2-7; 7 bases fit TRBD2. The CDR3 has 16 residues. Germline V gene data show CDR1 as MNHEY and CDR2 as SVGEGT. The ends lost 4 bases at V and 3 bases at J; junction bases unmatched: 12. The CDR3 nucleotides read TGTGCCAGCAGTTCCTTTTTGTTAGCGGGCGGCTACGAGCAGTACTTC. It translates to CASSSFLLAGGYEQYF.

This clonotype was counted a few times. The rearrangement joins TRBV12-3 or TRBV12-4 to TRBJ2-1, with a possible D match to TRBD1 (5 bases). The V end was cut by 4 bases, the J end by 8 bases, with 24 bases between. The CDR3 length is 17 residues. As DNA, the CDR3 is TGTGCCAGCAGTTACCTAATGGACATTTCGGGTTATGATGAGCAGTTCTTC. It encodes CASSYLMDISGYDEQFF.

As regards this clonotype: One junction end disagrees with the germline gene, perhaps due to a read error. The chain carries TRBV7-8 and TRBJ2-5, with D possibly matching TRBD1 (6 bases). CDR3 length: 15 residues. Germline V CDR1 and CDR2: SGHVS, FQNEAQ. CDR3 in amino acids: CAGSPVQGIQETQYF. CDR3 bases: TGTGCCGGCAGTCCCGTGCAGGGGATCCAAGAGACCCAGTACTTC.

J is TRBJ2-1 and V is TRBV25-1; 11 bases are a match to TRBD1. Germline V CDR1 and CDR2: MGHDK, SYGVNS. The V segment lost 6 bases and the J segment 13 bases; nucleotides outside the gene matches: 17. The CDR3 totals 16 residues. Here the CDR3 reads CASRDLGQGDSETQFF. CDR3 in DNA: TGTGCCAGCAGGGACTTGGGACAGGGGGATTCGGAGACCCAGTTCTTC. The whole variable domain, filled in from reference TRBV25-1 and TRBJ2-1, reads EADIYQTPRYLVIGTGKKITLECSQTMGHDKMYWYQQDPGMELHLIHYSYGVNSTEKGDLSSESTVSRIRTEHFPLTLESARPSHTSQYLCASRDLGQGDSETQFFGPGTRLTVL.

This clonotype was found a few times. The CDR3 bases are TGTGCCAGCAGGCTGAGACTAGCGGGAGAGTGGCTCGAGCAGTACTTC. Translation gives CASRLRLAGEWLEQYF. This chain connects TRBV2 to TRBJ2-7, with 12 bases identical to TRBD2. CDR1 SNHLY and CDR2 FYNNEI come from the germline V gene. The CDR3 consists of 16 residues. The V segment lost 6 bases and the J segment 6 bases; nucleotides outside the gene matches: 12. The full variable domain, rest sourced from reference TRBV2 and TRBJ2-7, is EPEVTQTPSHQVTQMGQEVILRCVPISNHLYFYWYRQILGQKVEFLVSFYNNEISEKSEIFDDQFSVERPDGSNFTLKIRSTKLEDSAMYFCASRLRLAGEWLEQYFGPGTRLTVT.

On this clonotype itself: Sequence at one end of the junction differs from germline and may be a read error. This chain uses TRBV2 with TRBJ2-7, with TRBD1 as a possible D gene (6 bases). The CDR3 extends over 15 amino acids. The V gene's germline CDR1 is SNHLY and CDR2 FYNNEI. The CDR3 bases are TGTGCCAGCAGTGTTGACAGGTTCAGCTCCCACGAGCAGTACTTC. It encodes CASSVDRFSSHEQYF.

As to this clonotype: A much more abundant neighbour one base away suggests this may be a read error. The rearrangement links TRBV20-1 to TRBJ2-1, with 9 bases fitting TRBD2. The CDR3 is 17 residues long. After removal of 0 bases from V and 2 bases from J, the junction contained 8 bases not matched to a gene. Germline V gene sequence: CDR1 DFQATT, CDR2 SNEGSKA (reference sequence). CDR3 bases: TGCAGTGCTAGAGATCTCAGTAGCGGGAGCCCCTACAATGAGCAGTTCTTC. This gives the protein CSARDLSSGSPYNEQFF.

The genes are TRBV5-5 and TRBJ2-1; 13 bases agree with TRBD2. The length of the CDR3 is 15 residues. Germline CDR1 reads SGHKS; CDR2 reads YYEKEE (reference sequence). Trimming at V came to 4 bases and at J to 4 bases, leaving 2 bases not matched to a gene. The CDR3, as DNA: TGTGCCAGCAGCATACTAGCGGGAGGGTACAATGAGCAGTTCTTC. Encoded protein: CASSILAGGYNEQFF. Full variable domain (remainder filled in from reference TRBV5-5 and TRBJ2-1): DAGVTQSPTHLIKTRGQQVTLRCSPISGHKSVSWYQQVLGQGPQFIFQYYEKEERGRGNFPDRFSARQFPNYSSELNVNALLLGDSALYLCASSILAGGYNEQFFGPGTRLTVL.

This clonotype was seen only a few times. The chain joins TRBV28 to TRBJ2-4, with TRBD1 identical over 7 bases. This CDR3 spans 15 amino acids. After removal of 10 bases from V and 8 bases from J, the junction contained 17 bases not matched to a gene. Germline CDR1 is MDHEN and CDR2 is SYDVKM. The CDR3 reads CATGTEAYFYDIQYF. The CDR3 DNA sequence: TGTGCCACCGGGACAGAAGCGTATTTTTACGACATTCAGTACTTC.

This clonotype appeared a few times. The chain couples TRBV12-3 or TRBV12-4 to TRBJ1-4, with 9 bases lining up with TRBD1. This CDR3 comprises 15 residues. V lost 5 bases to trimming and J lost 4 bases; unmatched junction nucleotides: 5. CDR3 sequence: CASSRTGEVNEKLFF. CDR3 nucleotides: TGTGCCAGCAGTCGGACAGGGGAAGTTAATGAAAAACTGTTTTTT.

Concerning this clonotype itself: This could be a read error, since a much larger clone is one nucleotide away. DNA of the CDR3: TGTGCCAGCAGTCTGGGACCTACAGTAAACATTGAAGCTTTCTTT. Encoded protein: CASSLGPTVNIEAFF. The chain combines TRBV12-3 or TRBV12-4 with TRBJ1-1; TRBD1 is a possible D gene (5 bases). This CDR3 contains 15 residues.

A word on this clonotype: Likely a read error: the CDR3 ends without its conserved phenylalanine or tryptophan. Written as DNA, the CDR3 is TGTGCCACCAGTAGACCGGGACAGGGGGCCAATGAGCAGTTCTTA. Translated: CATSRPGQGANEQFL. V usage is TRBV15 and J usage is TRBJ2-1, with TRBD1 identical over 12 bases. CDR1 LNHNV and CDR2 YYDKDF come from the germline V gene (reference sequence). Unmatched junction bases numbered 6, after V lost 6 bases and J lost 6 bases. The CDR3 sequence is 15 residues long.

This chain joins TRBV9 and TRBJ2-7, with 7 bases fitting TRBD2. The CDR3 is 16 residues long. Germline V gene sequence: CDR1 SGDLS, CDR2 YYNGEE. The junction had 13 bases not matched to a gene; V was cut back by 0 bases and J by 7 bases. The CDR3: CASSVGPAGAPNEQYF. The DNA of the CDR3 is TGTGCCAGCAGCGTAGGACCCGCGGGAGCCCCCAATGAGCAGTACTTC.